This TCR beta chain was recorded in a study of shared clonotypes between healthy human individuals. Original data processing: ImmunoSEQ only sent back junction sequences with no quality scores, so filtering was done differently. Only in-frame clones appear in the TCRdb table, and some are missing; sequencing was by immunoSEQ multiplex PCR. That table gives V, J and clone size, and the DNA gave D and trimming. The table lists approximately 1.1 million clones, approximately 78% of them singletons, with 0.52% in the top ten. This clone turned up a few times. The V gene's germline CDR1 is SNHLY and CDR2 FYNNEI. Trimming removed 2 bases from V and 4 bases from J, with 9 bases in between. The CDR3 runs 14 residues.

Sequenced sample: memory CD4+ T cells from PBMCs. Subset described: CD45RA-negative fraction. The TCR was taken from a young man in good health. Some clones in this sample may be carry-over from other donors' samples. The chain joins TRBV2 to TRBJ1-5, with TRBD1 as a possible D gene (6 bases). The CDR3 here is CASSERTENQPQHF. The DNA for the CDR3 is TGTGCCAGCAGTGAACGGACAGAGAATCAGCCCCAGCATTTT.